The text below deals with one T cell receptor (beta chain). Its antigen is unknown. Sequenced with the Oncomine TCR Beta short-read assay was DNA taken from cultured CD4+ T cells. TCRdb independently ran MiXCR on the PCR reads; one entry per CDR3 protein. The sample consists of 6,000 or so distinct CDR3 sequences, approximately 40% of them appearing once. The data were obtained in a study of vaccination and CD4 T cells after COVID-19. Treatment meaning: roughly 10-day PBMC culture with coronavirus spike peptide pools or control peptides (ViraFEST assay). Those CD4+ T cells from the unexposed donor predate the COVID-19 pandemic (2011-2018). Source material: CD4+ T cells from blood, cultured in vitro. This clonotype was sampled from a human donor in good health.

CDR3 sequence: CASRQGYTGELFF. The CDR3 DNA reads as TGTGCCAGCAGACAGGGATACACCGGGGAGCTGTTTTTT. The chain has TRBV2 and TRBJ2-2, with D perhaps TRBD1 (6 bases). The V end lost 6 bases, the J end lost 3 bases, and 8 bases lay between the germline ends. This CDR3 comprises 13 residues. CDR1 and CDR2 (germline): SNHLY, FYNNEI. Using reference TRBV2 and TRBJ2-2 for the parts outside the CDR3, the full variable domain is EPEVTQTPSHQVTQMGQEVILRCVPISNHLYFYWYRQILGQKVEFLVSFYNNEISEKSEIFDDQFSVERPDGSNFTLKIRSTKLEDSAMYFCASRQGYTGELFFGEGSRLTVL.